The 23 T cell receptor beta chains below were found in one sample sequenced in a study of T cell repertoires in cytomegalovirus infection. TCRdb re-analysed the reads in MiXCR, keeping a single row per CDR3 protein. Seen here are some 270,000 distinct CDR3 sequences, about 17% observed once, and the top ten hold over 40%. Sequencing was performed on CD8+ T cells from PBMCs. Receptors originate from a human donor in good health (CMV status not recorded). Some clones in this sample may be carry-over from other donors' samples.

The chain couples TRBV7-9 to TRBJ2-1, with D maybe TRBD1 (5 bases). V was pared by 1 base and J by 6 bases, with 10 bases between. The CDR3 has 14 amino acids. Germline V lookup: CDR1 SEHNR, CDR2 FQNEAQ (reference sequence). In DNA form, the CDR3 reads TGTGCCAGCAGCTTAGTGAGCAGGGCCAATGAGCAGTTCTTC. Translated, it gives CASSLVSRANEQFF.

This clonotype was counted ten times or more. The chain couples TRBV14 to TRBJ1-3; D gene unclear. The ends were cut back, 0 bases at V and 0 bases at J, with 9 bases in the middle. This CDR3 region has 16 residues. Germline loops: CDR1 SGHDN, CDR2 FVKESK. The CDR3 loop reads CASSQDSRSSGNTIYF. The CDR3 DNA reads as TGTGCCAGCAGCCAAGACAGTAGAAGCTCTGGAAACACCATATATTTT.

In this sample, this clonotype turned up a few times. The CDR3 protein is CASSQATKDGYTF. Here the CDR3 DNA reads TGTGCCAGCAGCCAAGCCACCAAGGATGGCTACACCTTC. This sequence joins TRBV14 and TRBJ1-2; no clear D. The CDR3 totals 13 residues. CDR1 is SGHDN, CDR2 FVKESK, per germline. Between the trimmed V and J ends, which lost 1 base and 6 bases, there was a span of 9 bases.

At least ten counts were recorded for this clonotype. V usage is TRBV7-2 and J usage is TRBJ2-7; 9 bases map to TRBD2. The V gene's germline CDR1 is SGHTA and CDR2 FQGNSA. This CDR3 is built from 15 residues. J lost 6 bases, V lost 4 bases, and 10 bases had no gene match. CDR3 amino acids: CASSSRERGAGEQYF. The CDR3 DNA is TGTGCCAGCAGCTCCCGTGAGCGGGGGGCCGGCGAGCAGTACTTC. The variable domain in full, completed from reference TRBV7-2 and TRBJ2-7, reads GAGVSQSPSNKVTEKGKDVELRCDPISGHTALYWYRQSLGQGLEFLIYFQGNSAPDKSGLPSDRFSAERTGGSVSTLTIQRTQQEDSAVYLCASSSRERGAGEQYFGPGTRLTVT.

This clonotype has just a few counts. This sequence joins TRBV5-6 and TRBJ1-1; D gene ambiguous. With 2 bases removed from V and 5 bases from J, the gap between germline ends came to 7 bases. This CDR3 is built from 12 residues. Germline V gene sequence: CDR1 SGHDT, CDR2 YYEEEE. The CDR3 coding sequence is TGTGCCAGCAGCTTAGCCTCTACTGAAGCTTTCTTT. Protein product: CASSLASTEAFF.

The chain links TRBV7-9 to TRBJ2-1; no firm D call. The germline CDR1 and CDR2 sequences are SEHNR and FQNEAQ (reference sequence). This CDR3 contains 16 residues. V lost 4 bases and J 3 bases, leaving 16 bases between the germline ends. CDR3 in amino acids: CASSSTRRTNYNEQFF. The CDR3 coding sequence is TGTGCCAGCAGCTCCACGCGGCGAACCAACTACAATGAGCAGTTCTTC.

This clonotype showed up many times. The CDR3 sequence is CASTTSGVFGNEQFF. The CDR3 coding sequence is TGTGCCAGTACGACTAGCGGGGTCTTCGGCAATGAGCAGTTCTTC. J is TRBJ2-1 and V is TRBV19, with 11 bases that match TRBD2. The germline CDR1 and CDR2 sequences are LNHDA and SQIVND (reference sequence). The CDR3 spans 15 residues. V lost 7 bases and J lost 6; bases outside the gene matches: 8.

This clonotype was counted at least ten times. This rearrangement joins TRBV7-2 to TRBJ1-3, with 9 bases fitting TRBD1. CDR1 and CDR2 from the germline V gene are SGHTA and FQGNSA. V lost 5 bases and J lost 0; bases outside the gene matches: 11. The CDR3 totals 18 residues. The CDR3 region has the DNA TGTGCCAGCAGCCCCCGGGACAGGGTAATCAGCTCTGGAAACACCATATATTTT. Translation gives CASSPRDRVISSGNTIYF.

This clonotype showed up many times. The V and J genes are TRBV7-2 and TRBJ1-1; D is undetermined. The germline V and J ends were trimmed by 6 bases and 3 bases, with 8 bases remaining between them. This CDR3 contains 12 residues. Germline V gene data show CDR1 as SGHTA and CDR2 as FQGNSA. CDR3 in DNA: TGTGCCAGCAGACAAGGCTACACTGAAGCTTTCTTT. Protein sequence: CASRQGYTEAFF.

The CDR3 sequence is CAETGGPLHF. CDR3 DNA: TGTGCCGAAACAGGGGGACCCCTCCACTTT. The V and J genes are TRBV2 and TRBJ1-6, with TRBD1 matching over 8 bases. V dropped 11 bases and J dropped 12; count of bases not matched to a gene: 3. Per the germline V gene, CDR1 is SNHLY and CDR2 is FYNNEI. The CDR3 covers 10 residues.

This clonotype was detected a few times. J is TRBJ2-3 and V is TRBV19; 13 positions agree with TRBD2. The V segment lost 0 bases and the J segment 7 bases; nucleotides outside the gene matches: 7. The CDR3 sequence is 17 residues long. Looked up from germline, CDR1 is LNHDA and CDR2 is SQIVND (reference sequence). The CDR3 DNA sequence: TGTGCCAGTAGTATAGAGACTAGCGGGGGGCGCCGTTATACGCAGTATTTT. Translating it yields CASSIETSGGRRYTQYF.

This clonotype has more than one count but fewer than ten. The CDR3 here is CASSLSVAGVAYEQYF. In nucleotides, the CDR3 is TGTGCCAGCAGTTTATCGGTAGCGGGGGTAGCCTACGAGCAGTACTTC. The chain uses TRBV27 and TRBJ2-7; 9 bases map to TRBD2. Trimming took 0 bases from V and 2 from J; bases not matched to a gene: 5. CDR1 is MNHEY, CDR2 SMNVEV, per germline (reference sequence). The CDR3 extends over 16 amino acids.

This clonotype was observed at least ten times. The chain links TRBV6-2 or TRBV6-3 to TRBJ2-7; the match to TRBD1 covers 8 bases. The V segment lost 5 bases and the J segment 2 bases; nucleotides outside the gene matches: 8. Germline V gene lookup returns CDR1 MNHEY and CDR2 SVGEGT. The CDR3 has 15 residues. CDR3 nucleotides: TGTGCCAGCAGTCATCCTGGGACAGGTGCCTACGAGCAGTACTTC. Protein product: CASSHPGTGAYEQYF.

The sample holds many counts of this clonotype. This chain connects TRBV19 to TRBJ1-6; D remains ambiguous. The V gene lost 6 bases and the J gene lost 7 bases, with 10 bases spanning the gap. CDR1 LNHDA and CDR2 SQIVND come from the germline V gene (reference sequence). This CDR3 is 13 amino acids long. The CDR3 loop is CASRRGRNSPLHF. Written as DNA, the CDR3 is TGTGCCAGTAGACGGGGTCGGAATTCACCCCTCCACTTT. The full variable domain, rest sourced from reference TRBV19 and TRBJ1-6, is DGGITQSPKYLFRKEGQNVTLSCEQNLNHDAMYWYRQDPGQGLRLIYYSQIVNDFQKGDIAEGYSVSREKKESFPLTVTSAQKNPTAFYLCASRRGRNSPLHFGNGTRLTVT.

This clonotype was observed a few times. The rearrangement uses TRBV7-9 and TRBJ2-5; D may be TRBD1 (6 bases). Trimming removed 5 bases from V and 3 bases from J, with 16 bases in between. This CDR3 contains 15 residues. Germline assignment: CDR1 SEHNR and CDR2 FQNEAQ (reference sequence). CDR3: CASSLRTEPEETQYF. CDR3 coding DNA: TGTGCCAGCAGCCTAAGGACAGAACCTGAAGAGACCCAGTACTTC.

This clonotype was recorded many times. This rearrangement joins TRBV10-3 to TRBJ1-6; unclear D gene. V was pared by 9 bases and J by 0 bases, with 9 bases between. Per the germline V gene, CDR1 is ENHRY and CDR2 is SYGVKD. The CDR3 extends over 14 amino acids. DNA for the CDR3: TGTGCCATTGCAGCGAGCTCCTATAATTCACCCCTCCACTTT. Encoded protein: CAIAASSYNSPLHF.

This clonotype was seen a handful of times. The V and J genes are TRBV28 and TRBJ2-1; D is possibly TRBD2 (6 bases). The CDR3 length is 15 residues. CDR1 is MDHEN and CDR2 is SYDVKM in the germline V gene. V was clipped by 4 bases and J by 2 bases, with 12 bases between them. CDR3 loop: CASSWGSGPYNEQFF. In nucleotides, the CDR3 is TGTGCCAGCAGTTGGGGGAGCGGGCCCTACAATGAGCAGTTCTTC. Drawing the rest from reference TRBV28 and TRBJ2-1, the complete variable domain is DVKVTQSSRYLVKRTGEKVFLECVQDMDHENMFWYRQDPGLGLRLIYFSYDVKMKEKGDIPEGYSVSREKKERFSLILESASTNQTSMYLCASSWGSGPYNEQFFGPGTRLTVL.

The V call is TRBV28, the J call TRBJ2-7; 7 bases match TRBD1. CDR1 and CDR2 from the germline V gene are MDHEN and SYDVKM. The V and J ends lost 6 bases and 3 bases, in that order; junction bases with no gene match: 11. The CDR3 has 15 amino acids. The CDR3 spells CASSQIRTGFYEQYF. The DNA for the CDR3 is TGTGCCAGCAGCCAAATCCGGACAGGATTCTACGAGCAGTACTTC.

The rearrangement links TRBV6-6 to TRBJ2-7; no definite D call. Germline CDR1 and CDR2: MNHNY and SVGAGI (reference sequence). The CDR3 spans 15 residues. Trimming pared 2 bases from V and 1 base from J, leaving 12 bases between. The CDR3 DNA reads as TGTGCCAGCAGTTACATGGCTGATCCTTCCTACGAGCAGTACTTC. Amino acid sequence: CASSYMADPSYEQYF.

The chain employs TRBV9 and TRBJ2-5; D possibly corresponds to TRBD2 (6 bases). The CDR3 is 17 amino acids. V dropped 0 bases and J dropped 4 bases, with 19 bases sitting between them. CDR1 SGDLS and CDR2 YYNGEE come from the germline V gene. CDR3 coding DNA: TGTGCCAGCAGCGTAGGTGCCGGAGGGCAGTTCGGAGAGACCCAGTACTTC. Amino acid sequence: CASSVGAGGQFGETQYF.

This clonotype was seen a few times. This sequence joins TRBV7-2 and TRBJ2-2, with 8 bases matching TRBD2. CDR1 and CDR2 from the germline V gene are SGHTA and FQGNSA. V lost 5 bases, J lost 8 bases, and 16 bases stayed unmatched. This CDR3 spans 17 amino acids. The CDR3 sequence is CASSLLAGGGTLGELFF. The DNA for the CDR3 is TGTGCCAGCAGCCTACTTGCCGGCGGGGGGACCCTTGGGGAGCTGTTTTTT.

In its sample, this clonotype was seen many times. The V gene is TRBV10-3, the J gene TRBJ2-5; D may be TRBD1 or TRBD2 (5 bases each). Per the germline V gene, CDR1 is ENHRY and CDR2 is SYGVKD. The CDR3 consists of 15 residues. With 5 bases removed from V and 1 base from J, the gap between germline ends came to 14 bases. CDR3 nucleotide sequence: TGTGCCATCAGTCTACTTTGGGACGGCCAAGAGACCCAGTACTTC. Protein sequence: CAISLLWDGQETQYF.

CDR3 region: CASSGTELSYEQYF. CDR3 coding DNA: TGTGCCAGCAGCGGCACGGAGCTCTCCTACGAGCAGTACTTC. The chain uses TRBV28 and TRBJ2-7; D is ambiguous. Germline V gene lookup returns CDR1 MDHEN and CDR2 SYDVKM. The CDR3 runs to 14 residues. Trimming cost V 6 bases and J 0 bases, with 12 bases left between them.